The 26 T cell receptor beta chains below come from one sample, sequenced in a study of vaccination effects on CD4 cells after COVID-19. Sequenced by immunoSEQ multiplex PCR; TCRdb stores in-frame clones only, minus some. The sample lists about 27,000 clones, under 75% occurring once. Antigen-specific CD4+ T cells were first expanded with viral peptide pools by the ViraFEST assay and only then sequenced. Following an approximately 10-day culture, CD4+ T cells were purified. People in the vaccine group had not been infected with SARS-CoV-2 before, and their nucleocapsid antibodies were negative. These receptors' antigens are unknown. Sequencing used CD4+ T cells from PBMCs cultured with SARS-CoV-2 spike peptides, obtained before COVID-19 vaccination. Source of these receptors: a human donor who received a COVID-19 vaccine.

This clone was detected once. This CDR3 is CASSLQGVNQPQHF. DNA of the CDR3: TGTGCCAGCAGCTTACAAGGGGTGAATCAGCCCCAGCATTTT. V gene TRBV7-2 combines with J gene TRBJ1-5; possibly TRBD1 for D (5 bases). V was cut by 2 bases and J by 4 bases, with 9 bases left in between. Germline V gene lookup returns CDR1 SGHTA and CDR2 FQGNSA. This CDR3 spans 14 amino acids.

The rearrangement joins TRBV4-2 to TRBJ2-3; D is perhaps TRBD1 (6 bases). V shed 6 bases and J shed 7 bases, with 11 bases lying between them. This CDR3 has 12 residues. The germline V gene encodes CDR1 LGHNA and CDR2 YNFKEQ. CDR3 loop: CASRRQDHTQYF. The CDR3 DNA reads TGTGCCAGCAGACGACAGGACCATACGCAGTATTTT.

The chain is built from TRBV19 and TRBJ1-3; D ambiguous. Trimming removed 4 bases from V and 4 bases from J, with 11 bases in between. Germline CDR1 LNHDA, CDR2 SQIVND (reference sequence). The CDR3 runs 14 residues. In DNA, the CDR3 is TGTGCCAGTAGTACCGGAGGTTCGGGAAACACCATATATTTT. It is translated as CASSTGGSGNTIYF. Drawing the rest from reference TRBV19 and TRBJ1-3, the complete variable domain is DGGITQSPKYLFRKEGQNVTLSCEQNLNHDAMYWYRQDPGQGLRLIYYSQIVNDFQKGDIAEGYSVSREKKESFPLTVTSAQKNPTAFYLCASSTGGSGNTIYFGEGSWLTVV.

This chain uses TRBV19 with TRBJ2-2; possibly TRBD2 for D (6 bases). The CDR3 runs to 16 residues. V was shortened by 6 bases and J by 0 bases, with 14 bases between the two germline ends. From germline, CDR1 is LNHDA and CDR2 SQIVND (reference sequence). The DNA for the CDR3 is TGTGCCAGTAGGGAACGTTGGGGGGCGAACACCGGGGAGCTGTTTTTT. Its protein is CASRERWGANTGELFF.

The chain combines TRBV18 with TRBJ1-6; D is ambiguous. This CDR3 is 12 amino acids long. The V end was cut by 6 bases, the J end by 10 bases, with 10 bases between. CDR1 is KGHSH and CDR2 is LQKENI in the germline V gene. The CDR3 sequence: CASSALTSPLHF. CDR3 nucleotide sequence: TGTGCCAGCTCGGCTCTGACCTCACCCCTCCACTTT.

In this sample, this clone turned up a few times. The rearrangement joins TRBV2 to TRBJ1-5; TRBD1 is a possible D gene (5 bases). Germline loops: CDR1 SNHLY, CDR2 FYNNEI. This CDR3 contains 13 residues. The V end was cut by 6 bases, the J end by 2 bases, with 8 bases between. The CDR3 DNA sequence: TGTGCCAGCAGACAGGATGGCAATCAGCCCCAGCATTTT. This encodes CASRQDGNQPQHF.

This clone appeared a few times. This chain links TRBV6-4 with TRBJ2-1; D remains unclear. The ends were cut back, 6 bases at V and 6 bases at J, with 15 bases in the middle. CDR3 length: 14 residues. Germline CDR1 MRHNA, CDR2 SNTAGT. CDR3 coding DNA: TGTGCCAGCAGGAAAGACCGGATATCCAATGAGCAGTTCTTC. Translation: CASRKDRISNEQFF.

The chain couples TRBV10-3 to TRBJ2-7; D might be TRBD1 or TRBD2, each matching 6 bases. The CDR3 has 13 amino acids. Germline V CDR1 and CDR2: ENHRY, SYGVKD. Trimming left V 8 bases short and J 6 bases short, with 17 bases between. CDR3: CAIYREGGGEQYF. CDR3 nucleotides: TGTGCCATCTATCGCGAGGGGGGAGGCGAGCAGTACTTC.

The J gene is TRBJ2-1, the V gene TRBV12-3 or TRBV12-4; 8 bases agree with TRBD1. The CDR3 totals 13 residues. V was clipped by 5 bases and J by 9 bases; unmatched bases: 6. CDR3 bases: TGTGCCAGCAGTCCGGGACAGGCCATTGAGCAGTTCTTC. Its protein is CASSPGQAIEQFF.

This sequence joins TRBV11-3 and TRBJ2-1; 8 bases align to TRBD1. V lost 0 bases, J lost 0 bases, and 7 bases stayed unmatched. In germline, CDR1 is SGHNT, CDR2 YENEEA. The CDR3 contains 18 residues. CDR3 loop: CASSLEWGQESSYNEQFF. CDR3 nucleotides: TGTGCCAGCAGCTTAGAGTGGGGACAGGAGAGCTCCTACAATGAGCAGTTCTTC.

The rearrangement uses TRBV5-1 and TRBJ2-7; TRBD1 matches 7 bases. The V gene end was trimmed by 4 bases and the J gene end by 2 bases; junction bases not matched to a gene: 9. Germline loops: CDR1 SGHRS, CDR2 YFSETQ. This CDR3 contains 15 residues. DNA of the CDR3: TGCGCCAGCAGCCTGGACAGGACTCAGACCTACGAGCAGTACTTC. Protein product: CASSLDRTQTYEQYF.

This rearrangement joins TRBV9 to TRBJ1-2; D is unresolved. Trimming pared 0 bases from V and 7 bases from J, leaving 16 bases between. CDR1 is SGDLS, CDR2 YYNGEE, per germline. The CDR3 length is 15 residues. In DNA form, the CDR3 reads TGTGCCAGCAGCGTAGAAAGGTCGACTGTAGGTGGCTACACCTTC. Its protein is CASSVERSTVGGYTF.

J is TRBJ1-2 and V is TRBV11-2; tentative D call: TRBD1 (6 bases). The CDR3 consists of 16 residues. Germline CDR1 SGHAT, CDR2 FQNNGV. V gave up 1 base and J gave up 6 bases, with 18 bases separating them. The CDR3 nucleotides are TGTGCCAGCAGCTTAGGATCGGGGGGCGCCCGGAATGGCTACACCTTC. Amino acid sequence: CASSLGSGGARNGYTF.

This chain links TRBV2 with TRBJ2-3; TRBD1 is a possible D gene (6 bases). The V and J ends lost 5 bases and 1 base respectively, with 10 bases between them. The CDR3 extends over 14 amino acids. Germline V CDR1 and CDR2: SNHLY, FYNNEI. CDR3 residues: CASSSRTGTDTQYF. CDR3 nucleotide sequence: TGTGCCAGCAGTTCACGGACAGGCACAGATACGCAGTATTTT.

V usage is TRBV12-3 or TRBV12-4 and J usage is TRBJ2-1; no definite D call. V gave up 6 bases and J gave up 8 bases, with 8 bases separating them. The CDR3 length is 11 residues. The CDR3 DNA reads TGTGCCAGCAGGCGGAGCGATGAGCAGTTCTTC. Residues: CASRRSDEQFF.

The chain has TRBV6-2 or TRBV6-3 and TRBJ1-1; D is unclear. Germline CDR1 is MNHEY and CDR2 is SVGEGT. With 0 bases removed from V and 11 bases from J, the gap between germline ends came to 10 bases. The CDR3 consists of 12 residues. The chain's CDR3 is CASSYSAGRAFF. The CDR3 bases are TGTGCCAGCAGTTACTCGGCGGGGAGGGCTTTCTTT.

V usage is TRBV12-3 or TRBV12-4 and J usage is TRBJ2-3; no reliable D call. The V end lost 6 bases, the J end lost 2 bases, and 6 bases lay between the germline ends. This CDR3 is built from 12 residues. Here the CDR3 reads CASRRPTDTQYF. CDR3 DNA sequence: TGTGCCAGCAGGAGACCCACAGATACGCAGTATTTT.

This clone was detected only once. The J gene is TRBJ1-1, the V gene TRBV5-1, with 10 positions matching TRBD1. The V and J ends lost 5 bases and 4 bases, in that order; junction bases with no gene match: 5. Germline-derived CDR1 and CDR2 are SGHRS and YFSETQ. The CDR3 has 14 residues. CDR3 bases: TGCGCCAGCAGGCAGACAGGGGGCGGCACTGAAGCTTTCTTT. Translation: CASRQTGGGTEAFF.

The chain couples TRBV7-9 to TRBJ2-7; 7 bases map to TRBD1. Germline V gives CDR1 SEHNR, CDR2 FQNEAQ (reference sequence). The V and J ends lost 4 bases and 5 bases, in that order; junction bases with no gene match: 2. CDR3 size: 12 residues. The CDR3 DNA reads TGTGCCAGCAGCTCTACAGGGGACGAGCAGTACTTC. Its translation is CASSSTGDEQYF.

The chain combines TRBV6-5 with TRBJ1-2; the D is unclear. Germline-derived CDR1 and CDR2 are MNHEY and SVGAGI. The CDR3 runs 14 residues. V was trimmed by 3 bases and J by 7 bases, leaving 15 bases between them. The CDR3 nucleotides read TGTGCCAGCAGTTATCTGGACCTTAGAGGTGGCTACACCTTC. It codes for CASSYLDLRGGYTF.

This clone came up a few times. This chain uses TRBV6-2 or TRBV6-3 with TRBJ1-5; D not certain. V gave up 6 bases and J gave up 7 bases, with 13 bases separating them. Germline V gene data show CDR1 as MNHEY and CDR2 as SVGEGT. There are 13 residues in the CDR3. The CDR3 nucleotides are TGTGCCAGCAGCACCTCGGGTCCCCAGCCCCAGCATTTT. It codes for CASSTSGPQPQHF.

This clone was found a few times. The chain uses TRBV7-8 and TRBJ1-1, with 8 bases that match TRBD1. CDR1 and CDR2 (germline): SGHVS, FQNEAQ. The length of the CDR3 is 15 residues. The V gene end was trimmed by 1 base and the J gene end by 4 bases; junction bases not matched to a gene: 5. CDR3 region: CASSLDQGAGTEAFF. CDR3 coding DNA: TGTGCCAGCAGCTTAGATCAGGGGGCCGGCACTGAAGCTTTCTTT.

The chain combines TRBV6-4 with TRBJ1-5; D is perhaps TRBD1 (5 bases). CDR3 length equals 14 residues. CDR1 is MRHNA, CDR2 SNTAGT, per germline. V lost 0 bases and J lost 2, with 5 bases in between. The CDR3 is CASSDSGGNQPQHF. The CDR3 nucleotides are TGTGCCAGCAGTGACTCAGGGGGCAATCAGCCCCAGCATTTT.

The CDR3 loop reads CASSYSRQGAYEQYF. The CDR3 nucleotides are TGTGCCAGCAGTTACTCTCGACAGGGGGCATACGAGCAGTACTTC. This chain links TRBV6-5 with TRBJ2-7, with 10 bases matching TRBD1. Germline V gene sequence: CDR1 MNHEY, CDR2 SVGAGI. This CDR3 is 15 amino acids long. Germline trimming cut 0 bases from V and 4 bases from J; bases unmatched to any gene: 3.

The chain carries TRBV5-5 and TRBJ2-3, with unresolved D. The V end lost 6 bases, the J end lost 3 bases, and 5 bases lay between the germline ends. Germline V gene sequence: CDR1 SGHKS, CDR2 YYEKEE (reference sequence). The CDR3 has 11 amino acids. The CDR3 bases are TGTGCCAGCACATCTACAGATACGCAGTATTTT. The encoded protein is CASTSTDTQYF.

The V call is TRBV6-5, the J call TRBJ1-5, with a possible D match to TRBD1 (5 bases). Trimming took off 7 bases at V and 2 bases at J, with 9 bases between the two ends. This CDR3 comprises 13 residues. CDR1 and CDR2 (germline): MNHEY, SVGAGI. The CDR3 sequence: CASKQGGNQPQHF. The DNA of the CDR3 is TGTGCCAGCAAGCAGGGAGGCAATCAGCCCCAGCATTTT.